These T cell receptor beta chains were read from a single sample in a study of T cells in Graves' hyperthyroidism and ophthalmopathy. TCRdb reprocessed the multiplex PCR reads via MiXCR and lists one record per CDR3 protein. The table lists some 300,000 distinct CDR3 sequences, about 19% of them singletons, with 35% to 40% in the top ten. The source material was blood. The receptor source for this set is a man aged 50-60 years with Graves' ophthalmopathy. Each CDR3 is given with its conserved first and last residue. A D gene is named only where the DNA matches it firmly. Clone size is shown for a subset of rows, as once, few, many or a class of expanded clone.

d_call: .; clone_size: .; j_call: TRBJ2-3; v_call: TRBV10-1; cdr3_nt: TGCGCCAGCAGTAAACGGCGGGACACCACAGATACGCAGTATTTT; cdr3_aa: CASSKRRDTTDTQYF
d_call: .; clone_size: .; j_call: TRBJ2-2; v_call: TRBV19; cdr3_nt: TGTGCCAGTACCTCCCGGCCTACTCCTCGTACCGGGGAGCTGTTTTTT; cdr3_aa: CASTSRPTPRTGELFF
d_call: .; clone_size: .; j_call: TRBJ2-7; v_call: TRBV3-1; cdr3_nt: TGTGCCAGCAGCCAAGTTAGGGACGAGCAGTACTTC; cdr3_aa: CASSQVRDEQYF
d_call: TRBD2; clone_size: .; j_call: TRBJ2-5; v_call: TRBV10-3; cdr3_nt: TGTGCCATCAGTGGCCAGGGAGGGCTTGAGACCCAGTACTTC; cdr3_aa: CAISGQGGLETQYF
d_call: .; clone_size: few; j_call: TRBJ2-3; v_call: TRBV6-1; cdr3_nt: TGTGCCAGCAGGGCGGGACAGTCTCACACAGATACGCAGTATTTT; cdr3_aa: CASRAGQSHTDTQYF
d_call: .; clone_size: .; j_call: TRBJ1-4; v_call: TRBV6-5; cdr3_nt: TGTGCCAGCAGTTACCGACAGGCCACCGGGGCTGAAAAACTGTTTTTT; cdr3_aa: CASSYRQATGAEKLFF
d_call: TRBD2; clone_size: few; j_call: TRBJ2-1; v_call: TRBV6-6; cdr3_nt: TGTGCCAGCAGTTACTCGGCTAGCGGGGTCTCCTACAATGAGCAGTTCTTC; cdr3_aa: CASSYSASGVSYNEQFF
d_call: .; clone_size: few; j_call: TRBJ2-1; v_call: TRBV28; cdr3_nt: TGTGCCAGCAGTTCCGTAGCGGATGAGCAGTTCTTC; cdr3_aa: CASSSVADEQFF
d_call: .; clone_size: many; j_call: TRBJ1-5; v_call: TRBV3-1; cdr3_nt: TGTGCCAGCAGCCACTCCGGGGGCAATCAGCCCCAGCATTTT; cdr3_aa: CASSHSGGNQPQHF
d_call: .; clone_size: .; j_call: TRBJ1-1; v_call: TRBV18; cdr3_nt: TGTGCCAGCTCACCACCGGGTAGGGATGGTTCCACTGAAGCTTTCTTT; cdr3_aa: CASSPPGRDGSTEAFF
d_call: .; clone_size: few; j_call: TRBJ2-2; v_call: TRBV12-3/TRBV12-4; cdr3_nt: TGTGCCAGCAGTCCCCCCCCCCCGGGAGCGAACACCGGGGAGCTGTTTTTT; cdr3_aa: CASSPPPPGANTGELFF
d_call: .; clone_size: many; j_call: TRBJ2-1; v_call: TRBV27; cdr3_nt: TGTGCCAGCAGTTTAGGAAGGCTAGCGGAGCAGTTCTTC; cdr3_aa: CASSLGRLAEQFF
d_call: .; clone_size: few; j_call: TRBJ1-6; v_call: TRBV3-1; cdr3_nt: TGTGCCAGCTGCGAGGACAGAGAGAATTCACCCCTCCACTTT; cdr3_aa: CASCEDRENSPLHF
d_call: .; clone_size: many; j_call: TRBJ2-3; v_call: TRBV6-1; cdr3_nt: TGTGCCAGCAGGGACGGGACTGGCACAGATACGCAGTATTTT; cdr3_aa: CASRDGTGTDTQYF
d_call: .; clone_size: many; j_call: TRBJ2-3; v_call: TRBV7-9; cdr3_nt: TGTGCCAGCAGCCTTAGGCCTGTTGCAGATACGCAGTATTTT; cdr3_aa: CASSLRPVADTQYF
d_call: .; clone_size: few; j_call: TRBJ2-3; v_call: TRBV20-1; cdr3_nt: TGCAGTGCTAGAGATCTCCAAGGGGGGGACGGGGGAGATACGCAGTATTTT; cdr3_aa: CSARDLQGGDGGDTQYF
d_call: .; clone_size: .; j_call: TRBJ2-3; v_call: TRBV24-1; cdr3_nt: TGTGCCACCAGTGATTTGAGGTCGGGGACTCGTCGAGATACGCAGTATTTT; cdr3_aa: CATSDLRSGTRRDTQYF
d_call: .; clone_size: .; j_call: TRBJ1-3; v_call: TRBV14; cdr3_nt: TGTGCCAGCAGCCTCGCGCGGGTTTCCGGAAACACCATATATTTT; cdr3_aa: CASSLARVSGNTIYF
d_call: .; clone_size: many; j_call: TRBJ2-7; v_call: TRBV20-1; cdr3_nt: TGCAGTGCTAGAGGGGGGCCAACCTACGAGCAGTACTTC; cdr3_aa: CSARGGPTYEQYF
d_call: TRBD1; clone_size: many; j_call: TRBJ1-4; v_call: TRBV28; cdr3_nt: TGTGCCAGCAGTCCTCGACAGGGACGGGAAAAACTGTTTTTT; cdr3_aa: CASSPRQGREKLFF
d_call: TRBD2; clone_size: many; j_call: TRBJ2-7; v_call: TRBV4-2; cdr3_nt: TGTGCCAGCAGCCCAACCATAGCGGGACCCTACGAGCAGTACTTC; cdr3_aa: CASSPTIAGPYEQYF
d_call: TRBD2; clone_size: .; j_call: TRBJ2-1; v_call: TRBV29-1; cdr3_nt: TGCAGCTCTGGGACTAGCGGTTACAATGAGCAGTTCTTC; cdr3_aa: CSSGTSGYNEQFF
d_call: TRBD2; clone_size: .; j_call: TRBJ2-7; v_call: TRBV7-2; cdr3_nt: TGTGCCAGCAGCTTAGGAACTAGCGGGAGAATGTCCTACGAGCAGTACTTC; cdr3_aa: CASSLGTSGRMSYEQYF